The 28 T cell receptor beta chains below were found in one sample sequenced in a study of untreated major depressive disorder. Study-level findings and limits: Depressed patients' CD4+ T cells carried increased TRBV05-01 (Vbeta 5.1) usage versus control CD4+ T cells.

No antigen has been assigned to these receptors. The data were produced by immunoSEQ multiplex PCR, yet TCRdb's version contains in-frame clones alone and is incomplete. The sample lists 10,000 to 15,000 clones, around 90% seen once, with 0.82% in the top ten. Sequencing was performed on CD4+ T cells from PBMCs. The origin of the receptors is a man under 40 with major depressive disorder.

This rearrangement joins TRBV5-1 to TRBJ2-7; no clear D. This CDR3 comprises 15 residues. Germline assignment: CDR1 SGHRS and CDR2 YFSETQ. V dropped 5 bases and J dropped 3 bases, with 18 bases sitting between them. Written as DNA, the CDR3 is TGCGCCAGCAGGCCATTACCGGTGACCAACTACGAGCAGTACTTC. Its translation is CASRPLPVTNYEQYF.

The chain is built from TRBV5-5 and TRBJ1-2; the match to TRBD1 covers 8 bases. CDR1 is SGHKS, CDR2 YYEKEE, per germline (reference sequence). This CDR3 region has 13 residues. V lost 0 bases to trimming and J lost 8 bases; unmatched junction nucleotides: 3. CDR3 sequence reads: CASSLVTGDGYTF. The CDR3 bases are TGTGCCAGCAGCTTGGTGACAGGGGACGGCTACACCTTC. Full variable domain (outside the CDR3, taken from reference TRBV5-5 and TRBJ1-2): DAGVTQSPTHLIKTRGQQVTLRCSPISGHKSVSWYQQVLGQGPQFIFQYYEKEERGRGNFPDRFSARQFPNYSSELNVNALLLGDSALYLCASSLVTGDGYTFGSGTRLTVV.

This chain links TRBV19 with TRBJ2-1, with 7 bases fitting TRBD1. This CDR3 spans 15 amino acids. V was pared by 5 bases and J by 4 bases, with 8 bases of the junction left unmatched. The germline V gene encodes CDR1 LNHDA and CDR2 SQIVND (reference sequence). The CDR3 DNA reads TGTGCCAGTAGTCCGAGGGACAGTTTTTACAATGAGCAGTTCTTC. Amino acid sequence: CASSPRDSFYNEQFF.

J is TRBJ2-7 and V is TRBV28, with D possibly matching TRBD1 (5 bases). The germline CDR1 and CDR2 sequences are MDHEN and SYDVKM. This CDR3 comprises 15 residues. Trimming took off 2 bases at V and 3 bases at J, with 14 bases between the two ends. CDR3 sequence: CASSLQGTFLYEQYF. DNA for the CDR3: TGTGCCAGCAGTTTACAGGGTACGTTCCTCTACGAGCAGTACTTC.

The genes are TRBV27 and TRBJ2-3; D call uncertain. Germline CDR1 and CDR2: MNHEY and SMNVEV (reference sequence). This CDR3 is 14 amino acids long. The V end was cut by 3 bases, the J end by 6 bases, with 13 bases between. The CDR3 nucleotides read TGTGCCAGCAGTTTTGGATACCCCGTGGATACGCAGTATTTT. Amino acids: CASSFGYPVDTQYF.

The rearrangement links TRBV6-5 to TRBJ2-2; TRBD2 matches at 8 bases. V shed 4 bases and J 4 bases; nucleotides not matched to a gene: 8. The V gene's germline CDR1 is MNHEY and CDR2 SVGAGI. The CDR3 spans 16 residues. CDR3 in DNA: TGTGCCAGCAGTTCTAACCGGGGGGGTAGCACCGGGGAGCTGTTTTTT. This encodes CASSSNRGGSTGELFF.

The chain joins TRBV2 to TRBJ2-5, with D uncertain. Germline-derived CDR1 and CDR2 are SNHLY and FYNNEI. With 2 bases removed from V and 5 bases from J, the gap between germline ends came to 9 bases. The CDR3 extends over 13 amino acids. CDR3 in amino acids: CASSESARETQYF. In nucleotides, the CDR3 is TGTGCCAGCAGTGAATCCGCCCGCGAGACCCAGTACTTC. Full variable domain (remainder filled in from reference TRBV2 and TRBJ2-5): EPEVTQTPSHQVTQMGQEVILRCVPISNHLYFYWYRQILGQKVEFLVSFYNNEISEKSEIFDDQFSVERPDGSNFTLKIRSTKLEDSAMYFCASSESARETQYFGPGTRLLVL.

The chain uses TRBV2 and TRBJ2-1; 14 nucleotides align to TRBD2. CDR1 is SNHLY, CDR2 FYNNEI, per germline. This CDR3 has 17 amino acids. V was pared by 7 bases and J by 2 bases, with 7 bases of the junction left unmatched. CDR3: CASTRTSGGTAYNEQFF. The DNA of the CDR3 is TGTGCCAGCACCCGGACTAGCGGGGGGACAGCCTACAATGAGCAGTTCTTC. The full variable domain, its missing parts supplied by reference TRBV2 and TRBJ2-1, is EPEVTQTPSHQVTQMGQEVILRCVPISNHLYFYWYRQILGQKVEFLVSFYNNEISEKSEIFDDQFSVERPDGSNFTLKIRSTKLEDSAMYFCASTRTSGGTAYNEQFFGPGTRLTVL.

This sequence joins TRBV7-3 and TRBJ1-3; D gene uncertain. The CDR3 has 14 amino acids. V lost 0 bases and J lost 3, with 6 bases in between. CDR1 SGHTA and CDR2 FQGTGA come from the germline V gene. The CDR3 sequence is CASSLTRNGNTIYF. CDR3 DNA sequence: TGTGCCAGCAGCTTAACACGGAATGGAAACACCATATATTTT.

The CDR3 here is CASSGANTRGEQFF. CDR3 sequence (DNA): TGTGCCAGCTCAGGGGCCAACACACGGGGTGAGCAGTTCTTC. The rearrangement links TRBV18 to TRBJ2-1; D is possibly TRBD1 or TRBD2 (5 bases each). CDR1 and CDR2 from the germline V gene are KGHSH and LQKENI. The germline V and J ends were trimmed by 5 bases and 9 bases, with 17 bases remaining between them. This CDR3 is built from 14 residues.

This chain connects TRBV2 to TRBJ2-7; weak D call: TRBD2 (5 bases). CDR3 length equals 13 residues. CDR1 and CDR2 (germline): SNHLY, FYNNEI. V shed 4 bases and J shed 6 bases, with 13 bases lying between them. The CDR3 spells CASSVLEVSEQYF. The DNA for the CDR3 is TGTGCCAGCAGTGTACTAGAGGTTAGCGAGCAGTACTTC.

This clone was recorded once. CDR3 in DNA: TGTGCCAGCAGTACAAATAGCAATCAGCCCCAGCATTTT. Protein product: CASSTNSNQPQHF. The V and J genes are TRBV6-1 and TRBJ1-5; D remains ambiguous. Germline values: CDR1 MNHNS, CDR2 SASEGT. The CDR3 contains 13 residues. V lost 5 bases and J lost 0, with 5 bases in between.

The CDR3 loop is CASSPGGRYNEQFF. CDR3 DNA sequence: TGCGCCAGCAGCCCCGGGGGCCGCTACAATGAGCAGTTCTTC. The rearrangement uses TRBV5-1 and TRBJ2-1; the D call may be TRBD1 or TRBD2 (6 bases each). V lost 4 bases and J lost 3, with 11 bases in between. CDR3 length: 14 residues. Germline loops: CDR1 SGHRS, CDR2 YFSETQ. The full variable domain, with the rest looked up from reference TRBV5-1 and TRBJ2-1, is KAGVTQTPRYLIKTRGQQVTLSCSPISGHRSVSWYQQTPGQGLQFLFEYFSETQRNKGNFPGRFSGRQFSNSRSEMNVSTLELGDSALYLCASSPGGRYNEQFFGPGTRLTVL.

The V gene is TRBV5-1, the J gene TRBJ2-5; D is ambiguous. Trimming cost V 0 bases and J 3 bases, with 6 bases left between them. Germline lookup yields CDR1 SGHRS and CDR2 YFSETQ. CDR3 length: 13 amino acids. This CDR3 is CASSLAVEETQYF. The CDR3 nucleotides are TGCGCCAGCAGCTTGGCCGTCGAAGAGACCCAGTACTTC.

The rearrangement links TRBV2 to TRBJ1-1; 7 bases align to TRBD1. This CDR3 region has 13 residues. V gave up 7 bases and J gave up 1 base; unmatched junction bases: 3. Germline V gene data show CDR1 as SNHLY and CDR2 as FYNNEI. The CDR3 spells CASTGQWNTEAFF. DNA for the CDR3: TGTGCCAGCACGGGACAGTGGAACACTGAAGCTTTCTTT.

The CDR3: CASSLVVAGGYTF. The CDR3 DNA sequence: TGTGCCAGCAGCTTAGTGGTCGCTGGGGGCTACACCTTC. This chain joins TRBV7-8 and TRBJ1-2; D is unclear. The CDR3 length is 13 residues. Germline CDR1 is SGHVS and CDR2 is FQNEAQ. V was pared by 1 base and J by 8 bases, with 11 bases between.

J is TRBJ2-3 and V is TRBV25-1; D is unresolved. Germline CDR1 and CDR2: MGHDK and SYGVNS. The CDR3 has 12 amino acids. V dropped 5 bases and J dropped 6 bases, with 9 bases sitting between them. CDR3 bases: TGTGCCAGCAGTAAGGCTCCGGATACGCAGTATTTT. As protein: CASSKAPDTQYF.

This rearrangement joins TRBV2 to TRBJ2-1, with D unclear. Deletions cut 0 bases from V and 0 bases from J, with 21 bases between. This CDR3 contains 20 residues. Germline loops: CDR1 SNHLY, CDR2 FYNNEI. The CDR3 DNA reads TGTGCCAGCAGTGAAGCGGGCCCCTTGTGGTTCAGACTCTCCTACAATGAGCAGTTCTTC. Its translation is CASSEAGPLWFRLSYNEQFF.

This clone was recorded a few times. V is TRBV27 and J is TRBJ1-2; weak D call: TRBD1 (5 bases). Germline V CDR1 and CDR2: MNHEY, SMNVEV (reference sequence). The V gene lost 2 bases and the J gene lost 4 bases, with 11 bases spanning the gap. The CDR3 is made up of 14 amino acids. The CDR3 protein is CASSLQGPPYGYTF. In DNA form, the CDR3 reads TGTGCCAGCAGTTTACAGGGTCCCCCCTATGGCTACACCTTC.

This rearrangement joins TRBV6-6 to TRBJ1-1; D may be TRBD1 (6 bases). CDR1 MNHNY and CDR2 SVGAGI come from the germline V gene (reference sequence). Trimming pared 2 bases from V and 5 bases from J, leaving 15 bases between. The CDR3 extends over 15 amino acids. This CDR3 reads CASSYSGGAQTEAFF. The CDR3 nucleotides read TGTGCCAGCAGTTACAGCGGGGGCGCCCAAACTGAAGCTTTCTTT.

This rearrangement joins TRBV27 to TRBJ1-2; D not certain. From germline, CDR1 is MNHEY and CDR2 SMNVEV (reference sequence). This CDR3 has 13 amino acids. The germline V and J ends were trimmed by 0 bases and 4 bases, with 6 bases remaining between them. The CDR3 DNA follows: TGTGCCAGCAGTTTATCAGGGTCCTATGGCTACACCTTC. It translates to CASSLSGSYGYTF.

This clone was counted only a few times. J is TRBJ1-1 and V is TRBV28, with TRBD1 identical over 7 bases. The germline gives CDR1 MDHEN, CDR2 SYDVKM. The V and J ends lost 1 base and 5 bases, in that order; junction bases with no gene match: 4. This CDR3 contains 14 residues. CDR3 DNA sequence: TGTGCCAGCAGTTTATCAGCAGGGGGGACTGAAGCTTTCTTT. Translating it yields CASSLSAGGTEAFF.

The rearrangement uses TRBV19 and TRBJ1-2; TRBD1 matches at 7 bases. Unmatched junction bases numbered 11, after V lost 9 bases and J lost 4 bases. The CDR3 covers 14 residues. The germline V gene encodes CDR1 LNHDA and CDR2 SQIVND (reference sequence). DNA of the CDR3: TGTGCCAGCAAACAACGGGACAGCCTCTATGGCTACACCTTC. The encoded protein is CASKQRDSLYGYTF.

The chain recombines TRBV2 with TRBJ1-4; possibly TRBD1 for D (5 bases). The length of the CDR3 is 16 residues. V shed 6 bases and J shed 14 bases, with 28 bases lying between them. CDR1 SNHLY and CDR2 FYNNEI come from the germline V gene. The CDR3 coding sequence is TGTGCCAGCAGCGAGAGACAGCGAGGAATGACGGGGAGTCTGTTTTTT. Translating gives CASSERQRGMTGSLFF.

V gene TRBV2 combines with J gene TRBJ2-5; 7 bases match TRBD2. Per germline, CDR1 SNHLY and CDR2 FYNNEI. The CDR3 is made up of 16 amino acids. The V gene end was trimmed by 3 bases and the J gene end by 4 bases; junction bases not matched to a gene: 11. The CDR3 region is CASSEGGSGAGETQYF. DNA for the CDR3: TGTGCCAGCAGTGAGGGAGGGTCTGGGGCCGGAGAGACCCAGTACTTC.

The chain combines TRBV9 with TRBJ2-2; D ambiguous. V was pared by 0 bases and J by 0 bases, with 12 bases between. Germline CDR1 reads SGDLS; CDR2 reads YYNGEE. The CDR3 has 17 residues. CDR3 coding DNA: TGTGCCAGCAGCGTAGCTCTTGTCTACACGAACACCGGGGAGCTGTTTTTT. Protein: CASSVALVYTNTGELFF.

The CDR3 DNA is TGTGCCAGCAGCCCCAGCACAGATACGCAGTATTTT. Encoded protein: CASSPSTDTQYF. The genes are TRBV6-5 and TRBJ2-3, with D unresolved. V lost 6 bases to trimming and J lost 0 bases, with 4 bases between them. The CDR3 spans 12 residues. CDR1 is MNHEY and CDR2 is SVGAGI in the germline V gene.

This chain links TRBV28 with TRBJ1-3; perhaps TRBD1 as D (6 bases). V was cut by 6 bases and J by 3 bases, with 6 bases left in between. This CDR3 has 12 residues. Per the germline V gene, CDR1 is MDHEN and CDR2 is SYDVKM. CDR3 sequence: CASRGGGNTIYF. The CDR3, as DNA: TGTGCCAGCAGAGGGGGTGGAAACACCATATATTTT.